The following is a T cell receptor beta chain sequence with its context. The sample originates from a study of T cell responses to AZD1222 COVID-19 vaccine. TCRdb's copy holds only in-frame clones and misses some; the assay was immunoSEQ multiplex PCR. The table lists some 140,000 clones, approximately 84% of them singletons. CDR3 length: 14 residues. J gave up 3 bases and V 6 bases, and 8 bases lay outside the gene matches. In germline, CDR1 is MDHEN, CDR2 SYDVKM. The source of this sequence is an adult in good health. This material consisted of peripheral blood, taken on day 0 of AZD1222 vaccination. The gene calls are TRBV28 and TRBJ2-7; the match to TRBD1 covers 7 bases. The CDR3 spells CASRSGTANYEQYF. The CDR3 DNA reads TGTGCCAGCAGGTCTGGGACAGCGAACTACGAGCAGTACTTC.